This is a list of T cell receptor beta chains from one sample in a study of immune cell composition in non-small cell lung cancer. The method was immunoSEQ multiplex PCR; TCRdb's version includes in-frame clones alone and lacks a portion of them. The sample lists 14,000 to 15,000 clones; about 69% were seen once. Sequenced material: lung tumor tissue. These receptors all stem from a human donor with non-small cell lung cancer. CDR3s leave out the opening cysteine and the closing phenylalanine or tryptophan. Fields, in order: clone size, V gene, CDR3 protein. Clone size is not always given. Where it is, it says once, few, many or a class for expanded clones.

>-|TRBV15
ATSRQEDQPQH
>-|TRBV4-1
ASSSSGPGLAGAGASETQY
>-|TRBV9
ASSRGSYNSPLH
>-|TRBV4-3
ASSPRTGATGANVLT
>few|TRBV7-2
ASSSPGAYEQY
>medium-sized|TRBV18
ASSLQASNYGYT
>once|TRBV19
ASSNSGTGTNYGYT
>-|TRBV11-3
ASSFGQGHGYT
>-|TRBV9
ASSGLAGTADTQY
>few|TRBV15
ATSSYEQY
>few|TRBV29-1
SVQEGGGAETQY
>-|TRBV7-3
ASSSRVGGAAGELF
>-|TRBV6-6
ASAATSGDTGELF
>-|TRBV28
ASTPSSGNTIY
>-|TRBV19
ASTGLAGYNEQF